This T cell receptor beta chain is from a study of sequential checkpoint blockade in melanoma. Looking at the study overall: TCRβ was sequenced from DNA of 91 pretreatment tumors.

Using immunoSEQ multiplex PCR, the repertoire was profiled, and TCRdb retains in-frame clones only, with some absent. The sample shows several thousand clones, roughly 27% of them seen only once. The sample's treatment: randomized to nivolumab then ipilimumab (arm A) or the reverse (arm B). CDR3 size: 14 residues. V was clipped by 6 bases and J by 3 bases; unmatched bases: 6. Per germline, CDR1 LNHDA and CDR2 SQIVND (reference sequence). The input for sequencing was tumor tissue (inferred from file names), taken from a patient given nivolumab and ipilimumab in sequence. The TCR sequence derives from a human donor with melanoma. The rearrangement links TRBV19 to TRBJ2-3, with 7 bases matching TRBD1. The CDR3 DNA is TGTGCCAGTAGCAAGGACAGGTATACAGATACGCAGTATTTT. Protein product: CASSKDRYTDTQYF.